One sample yielded the 4 T cell receptor beta chains listed below, sequenced in a study of blood T cell repertoires in COVID-19. The table came from immunoSEQ multiplex PCR; TCRdb's copy has only in-frame clones and leaves some out. The sample lists under 550,000 clones, around nine tenths occurring once. Sample: peripheral blood. The receptors derive from a man younger than 35 with COVID-19, enrolled during active disease.

The chain has TRBV24-1 and TRBJ2-3; D is unclear. The CDR3 is 14 amino acids. V was trimmed by 2 bases and J by 2 bases, leaving 7 bases between them. Germline V gene lookup returns CDR1 KGHDR and CDR2 SFDVKD. The CDR3 here is CATSDSYATDTQYF. CDR3 DNA sequence: TGTGCCACCAGTGATTCCTACGCCACAGATACGCAGTATTTT.

The chain couples TRBV14 to TRBJ2-7; perhaps TRBD2 as D (6 bases). Germline V gives CDR1 SGHDN, CDR2 FVKESK. V lost 6 bases and J lost 2, with 17 bases in between. This CDR3 is 15 amino acids long. In DNA, the CDR3 is TGTGCCAGCAGTCTGGGACTGATCGGGCCCTACGAGCAGTACTTC. Residues: CASSLGLIGPYEQYF. Complete variable domain (other parts from reference TRBV14 and TRBJ2-7): EAGVTQFPSHSVIEKGQTVTLRCDPISGHDNLYWYRRVMGKEIKFLLHFVKESKQDESGMPNNRFLAERTGGTYSTLKVQPAELEDSGVYFCASSLGLIGPYEQYFGPGTRLTVT.

This sequence joins TRBV6-1 and TRBJ2-3, with no clear D. CDR3 length: 12 residues. The germline gives CDR1 MNHNS, CDR2 SASEGT. The V and J ends lost 5 bases and 4 bases respectively, with 7 bases between them. The CDR3 DNA follows: TGTGCCAGCAGTTATCAGGCAGATACGCAGTATTTT. It yields the protein CASSYQADTQYF.

This chain links TRBV7-9 with TRBJ2-1, with D maybe TRBD1 (6 bases). In germline, CDR1 is SEHNR, CDR2 FQNEAQ (reference sequence). The CDR3 is 18 residues long. Trimming took off 4 bases at V and 5 bases at J, with 24 bases between the two ends. The CDR3 spells CASSYRPKPQGADNEQFF. The DNA for the CDR3 is TGTGCCAGCAGCTATCGGCCTAAACCACAGGGTGCCGACAATGAGCAGTTCTTC.